This record looks at one T cell receptor beta chain sequence and its context. This specimen includes other DNA sequences encoding the same CDR3. The CDR3 is 15 residues long. J lost 2 bases, V lost 3 bases, and 2 bases had no gene match. Germline V gene data show CDR1 as LNHNV and CDR2 as YYDKDF (reference sequence). The sample is drawn from a study of shared T cell receptors in the human thymus. Clones were read by immunoSEQ multiplex PCR, and TCRdb kept only the in-frame ones, dropping some. This sample has 640,000 or so clones, with roughly 86% found just once. Another study also made use of these data, one on human thymus T cells.

The TCR was taken from a boy younger than two with a congenital heart defect. The chain combines TRBV15 with TRBJ1-5, with 9 bases lining up with TRBD1. Sequenced material: thymocytes. CDR3 nucleotides: TGTGCCACCAGCAGGGGACAGGGCGGCAATCAGCCCCAGCATTTT. This gives the protein CATSRGQGGNQPQHF.